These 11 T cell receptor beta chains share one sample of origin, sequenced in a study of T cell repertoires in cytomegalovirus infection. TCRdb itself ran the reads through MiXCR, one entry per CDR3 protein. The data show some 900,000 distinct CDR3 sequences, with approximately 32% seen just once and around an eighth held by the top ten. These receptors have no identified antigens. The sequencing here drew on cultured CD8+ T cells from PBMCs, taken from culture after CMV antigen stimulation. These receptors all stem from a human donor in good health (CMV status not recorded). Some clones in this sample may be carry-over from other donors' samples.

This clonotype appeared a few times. In DNA form, the CDR3 reads TGTGCCAGCAGTAGTCGGGTCTACGAGCAGTACGTC. This encodes CASSSRVYEQYV. This chain joins TRBV28 and TRBJ2-7; D gene ambiguous. With 5 bases removed from V and 3 bases from J, the gap between germline ends came to 8 bases. Germline V gene data show CDR1 as MDHEN and CDR2 as SYDVKM. This CDR3 region has 12 residues.

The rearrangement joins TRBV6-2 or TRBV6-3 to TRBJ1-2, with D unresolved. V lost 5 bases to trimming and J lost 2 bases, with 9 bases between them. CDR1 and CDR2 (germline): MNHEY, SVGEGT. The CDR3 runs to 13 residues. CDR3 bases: TGTGCCAGCAGTCGACCGACGAACTATGGCTACACCTTC. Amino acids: CASSRPTNYGYTF.

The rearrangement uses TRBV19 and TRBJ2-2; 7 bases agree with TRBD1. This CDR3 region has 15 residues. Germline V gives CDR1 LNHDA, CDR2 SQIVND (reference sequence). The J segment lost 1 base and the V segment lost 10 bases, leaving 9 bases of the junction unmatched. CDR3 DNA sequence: TGTGCCACCACCCCTTGGGACAGGAACACCGGGGAGCTGTTTTTT. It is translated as CATTPWDRNTGELFF.

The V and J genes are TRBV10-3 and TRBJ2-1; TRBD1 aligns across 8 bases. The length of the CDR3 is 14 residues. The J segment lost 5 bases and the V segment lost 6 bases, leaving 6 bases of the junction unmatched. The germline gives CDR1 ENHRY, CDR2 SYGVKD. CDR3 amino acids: CAISLTQGDNEQFF. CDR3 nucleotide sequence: TGTGCCATCAGCTTAACACAGGGGGACAATGAGCAGTTCTTC.

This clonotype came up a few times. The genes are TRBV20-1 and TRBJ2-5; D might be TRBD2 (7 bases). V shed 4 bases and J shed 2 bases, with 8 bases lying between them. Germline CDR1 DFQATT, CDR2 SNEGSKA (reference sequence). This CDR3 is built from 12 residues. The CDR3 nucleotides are TGCAGTGCTAAGGGGGGGCAAGAGACCCAGTACTTC. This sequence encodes CSAKGGQETQYF.

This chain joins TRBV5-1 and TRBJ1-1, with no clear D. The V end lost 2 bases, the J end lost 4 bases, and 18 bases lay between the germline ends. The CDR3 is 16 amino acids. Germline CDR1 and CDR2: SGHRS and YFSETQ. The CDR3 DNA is TGCGCCAGCAGCTTTGAAACACCCTCGTCCGGCACTGAAGCTTTCTTT. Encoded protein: CASSFETPSSGTEAFF. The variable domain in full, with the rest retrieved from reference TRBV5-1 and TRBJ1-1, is KAGVTQTPRYLIKTRGQQVTLSCSPISGHRSVSWYQQTPGQGLQFLFEYFSETQRNKGNFPGRFSGRQFSNSRSEMNVSTLELGDSALYLCASSFETPSSGTEAFFGQGTRLTVV.

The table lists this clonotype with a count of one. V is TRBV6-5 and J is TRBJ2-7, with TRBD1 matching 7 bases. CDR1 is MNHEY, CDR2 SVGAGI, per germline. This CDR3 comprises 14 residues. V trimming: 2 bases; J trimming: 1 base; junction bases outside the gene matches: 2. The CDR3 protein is CASSYRGPSYEQYV. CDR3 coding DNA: TGTGCCAGCAGTTACAGGGGGCCTTCCTACGAGCAGTACGTC.

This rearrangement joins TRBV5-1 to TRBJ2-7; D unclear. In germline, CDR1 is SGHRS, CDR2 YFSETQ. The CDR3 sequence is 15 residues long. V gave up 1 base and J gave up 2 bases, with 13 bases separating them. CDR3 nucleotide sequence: TGCGCCAGCAGCTTGCCCTCGGACCGAGCCTACGAGCAGTACTTC. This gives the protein CASSLPSDRAYEQYF.

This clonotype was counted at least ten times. The CDR3 region has the DNA TGTGCCAGCAGCTTAGCTCCCGGGACTCCATCACCTTACAATGAGCAGTTCTTC. Protein: CASSLAPGTPSPYNEQFF. V and J are TRBV7-8 and TRBJ2-1; a weak D match, TRBD2 (6 bases). CDR3 size: 18 residues. Germline V gene lookup returns CDR1 SGHVS and CDR2 FQNEAQ. V lost 0 bases and J lost 4, with 19 bases in between.

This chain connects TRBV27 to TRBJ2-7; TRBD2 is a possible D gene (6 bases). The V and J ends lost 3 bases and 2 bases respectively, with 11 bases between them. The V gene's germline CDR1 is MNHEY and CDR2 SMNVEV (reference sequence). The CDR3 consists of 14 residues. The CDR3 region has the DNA TGTGCCAGCAGTTTGGGACTGGGGCCCTACGAGCAGTACTTC. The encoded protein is CASSLGLGPYEQYF.

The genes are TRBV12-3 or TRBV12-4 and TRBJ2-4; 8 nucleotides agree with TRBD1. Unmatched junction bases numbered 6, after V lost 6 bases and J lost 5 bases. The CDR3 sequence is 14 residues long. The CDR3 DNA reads TGTGCCAGCAGAAGACAGGGGCTTCAAAACATTCAGTACTTC. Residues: CASRRQGLQNIQYF.